This T cell receptor (beta chain) derives from a study of OX40 agonist ivuxolimab in advanced cancers. Study outcomes and limitations: Among the nonresponders, some also had low normalized T-cell clonal expansion.

Here immunoSEQ multiplex PCR was the method, and the copy in TCRdb shows in-frame clones only, minus some. The repertoire consists of approximately 50,000 clones, with more than 75% occurring once and the leading ten covering 3.9%. About this clone itself: Its antigen is unidentified.

Germline loops: CDR1 LNHDA, CDR2 SQIVND (reference sequence). The ends lost 3 bases at V and 5 bases at J; junction bases unmatched: 6. The CDR3 totals 14 residues. This specimen consisted of CD4+ or CD8+ T cells sorted from blood, obtained in a trial of the OX40 agonist ivuxolimab. The chain uses TRBV19 and TRBJ2-5; 7 bases align to TRBD1. The sequence was obtained from an adult with an advanced solid tumor such as melanoma, head and neck, liver or kidney cancer. For the CDR3, the DNA is TGTGCCAGTAGTATTACAAGGGGGCAGGAGACCCAGTACTTC. It yields the protein CASSITRGQETQYF.